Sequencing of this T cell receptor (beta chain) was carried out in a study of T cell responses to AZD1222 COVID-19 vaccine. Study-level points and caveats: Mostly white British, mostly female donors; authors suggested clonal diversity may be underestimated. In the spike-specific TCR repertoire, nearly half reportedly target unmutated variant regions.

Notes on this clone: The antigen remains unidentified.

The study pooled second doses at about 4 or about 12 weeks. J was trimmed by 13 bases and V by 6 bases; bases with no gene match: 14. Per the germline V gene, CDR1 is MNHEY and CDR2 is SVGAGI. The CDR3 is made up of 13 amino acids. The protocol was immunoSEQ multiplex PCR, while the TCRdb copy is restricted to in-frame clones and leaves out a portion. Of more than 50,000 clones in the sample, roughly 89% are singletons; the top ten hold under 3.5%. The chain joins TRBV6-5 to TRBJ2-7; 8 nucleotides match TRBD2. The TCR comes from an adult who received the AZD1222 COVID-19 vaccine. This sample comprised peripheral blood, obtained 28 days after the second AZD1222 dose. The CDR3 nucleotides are TGTGCCAGCAGGCCCACGGGGGGGCAGGGTTGTTACTTC. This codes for CASRPTGGQGCYF.